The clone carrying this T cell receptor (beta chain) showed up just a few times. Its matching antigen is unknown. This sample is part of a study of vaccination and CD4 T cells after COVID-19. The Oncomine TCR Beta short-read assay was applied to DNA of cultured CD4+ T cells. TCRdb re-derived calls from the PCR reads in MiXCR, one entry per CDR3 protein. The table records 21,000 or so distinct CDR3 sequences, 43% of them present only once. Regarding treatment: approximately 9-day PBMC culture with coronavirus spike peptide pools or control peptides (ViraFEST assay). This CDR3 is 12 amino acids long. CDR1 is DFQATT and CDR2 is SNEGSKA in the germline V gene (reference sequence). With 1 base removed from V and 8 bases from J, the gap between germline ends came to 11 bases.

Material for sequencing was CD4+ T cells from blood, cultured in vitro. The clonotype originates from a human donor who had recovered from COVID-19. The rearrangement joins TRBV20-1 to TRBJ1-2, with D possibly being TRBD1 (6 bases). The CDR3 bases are TGCAGTGCTAGAGTCGGGGGGGCAGGCTACACCTTC. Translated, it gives CSARVGGAGYTF.